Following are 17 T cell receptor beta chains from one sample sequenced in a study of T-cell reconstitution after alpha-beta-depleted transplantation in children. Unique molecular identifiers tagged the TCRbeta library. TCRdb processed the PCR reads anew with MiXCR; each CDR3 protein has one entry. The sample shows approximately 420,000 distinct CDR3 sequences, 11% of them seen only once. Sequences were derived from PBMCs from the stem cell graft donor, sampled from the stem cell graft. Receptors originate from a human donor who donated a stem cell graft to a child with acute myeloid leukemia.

CDR3 sequence: CSARDPGQWSTEAFF. In DNA form, the CDR3 reads TGCAGTGCTAGAGATCCGGGACAGTGGAGTACTGAAGCTTTCTTT. V gene TRBV20-1 combines with J gene TRBJ1-1; 7 bases align to TRBD1. The CDR3 extends over 15 amino acids. After removal of 0 bases from V and 5 bases from J, the junction contained 9 bases not matched to a gene. Germline V gene lookup returns CDR1 DFQATT and CDR2 SNEGSKA (reference sequence).

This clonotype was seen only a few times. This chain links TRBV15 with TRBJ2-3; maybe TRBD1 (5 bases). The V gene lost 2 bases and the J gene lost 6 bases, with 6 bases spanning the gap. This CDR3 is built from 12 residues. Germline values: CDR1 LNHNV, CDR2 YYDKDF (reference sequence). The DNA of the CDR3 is TGTGCCACCAGCAGAAGACAGGATACGCAGTATTTT. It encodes CATSRRQDTQYF.

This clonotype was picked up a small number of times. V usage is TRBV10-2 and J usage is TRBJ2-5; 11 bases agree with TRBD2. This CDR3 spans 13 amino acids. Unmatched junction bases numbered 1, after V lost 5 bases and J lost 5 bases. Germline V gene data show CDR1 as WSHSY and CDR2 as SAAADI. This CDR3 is CASSIAGGETQYF. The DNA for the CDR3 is TGCGCCAGCAGTATAGCGGGAGGGGAGACCCAGTACTTC.

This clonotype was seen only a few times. CDR3 bases: TGCGCCAGCAGCTTGGGAGACAGCGATAATTCACCCCTCCACTTT. Its translation is CASSLGDSDNSPLHF. The rearrangement joins TRBV5-1 to TRBJ1-6; D may be TRBD1 (5 bases). The CDR3 length is 15 residues. Germline CDR1 and CDR2: SGHRS and YFSETQ. Trimming pared 0 bases from V and 5 bases from J, leaving 9 bases between.

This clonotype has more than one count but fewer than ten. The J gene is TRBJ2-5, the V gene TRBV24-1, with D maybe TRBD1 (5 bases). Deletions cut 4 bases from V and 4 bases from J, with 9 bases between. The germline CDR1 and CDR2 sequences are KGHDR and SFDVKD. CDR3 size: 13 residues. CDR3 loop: CATSEAGRETQYF. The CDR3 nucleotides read TGTGCCACCAGTGAGGCAGGGCGAGAGACCCAGTACTTC.

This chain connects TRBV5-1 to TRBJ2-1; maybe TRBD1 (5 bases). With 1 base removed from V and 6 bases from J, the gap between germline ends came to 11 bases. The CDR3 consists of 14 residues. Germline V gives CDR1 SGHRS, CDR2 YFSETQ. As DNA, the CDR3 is TGCGCCAGCAGCTTGACAGGCCCTCTCAATGAGCAGTTCTTC. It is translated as CASSLTGPLNEQFF. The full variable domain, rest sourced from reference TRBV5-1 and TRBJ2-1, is KAGVTQTPRYLIKTRGQQVTLSCSPISGHRSVSWYQQTPGQGLQFLFEYFSETQRNKGNFPGRFSGRQFSNSRSEMNVSTLELGDSALYLCASSLTGPLNEQFFGPGTRLTVL.

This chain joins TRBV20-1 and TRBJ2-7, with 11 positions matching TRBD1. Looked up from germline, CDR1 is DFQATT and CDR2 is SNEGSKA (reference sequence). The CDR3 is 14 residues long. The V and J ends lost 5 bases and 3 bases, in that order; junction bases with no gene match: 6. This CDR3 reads CSAQDRGLGYEQYF. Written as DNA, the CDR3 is TGCAGTGCTCAGGACAGGGGGCTTGGCTACGAGCAGTACTTC.

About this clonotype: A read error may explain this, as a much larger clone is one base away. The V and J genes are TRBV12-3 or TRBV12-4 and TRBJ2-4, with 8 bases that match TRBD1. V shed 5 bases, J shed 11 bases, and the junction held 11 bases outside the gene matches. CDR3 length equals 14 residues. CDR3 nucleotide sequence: TGTGCCAGCAGTCCTACCGACAGGGGCGGCCTTCAGTACTTC. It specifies CASSPTDRGGLQYF.

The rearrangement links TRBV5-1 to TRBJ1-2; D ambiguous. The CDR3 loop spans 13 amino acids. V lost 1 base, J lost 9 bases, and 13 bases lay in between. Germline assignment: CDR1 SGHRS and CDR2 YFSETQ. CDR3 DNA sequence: TGCGCCAGCAGCTTGTCGGTTGCGGCTCGCTACACCTTC. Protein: CASSLSVAARYTF.

The CDR3 protein is CASSASQEREQFF. The DNA for the CDR3 is TGTGCCAGCAGCGCCAGCCAGGAGCGGGAGCAGTTCTTC. The rearrangement uses TRBV12-3 or TRBV12-4 and TRBJ2-1; possible D gene TRBD2, 5 bases. The CDR3 is 13 amino acids. V was pared by 6 bases and J by 10 bases, with 16 bases between.

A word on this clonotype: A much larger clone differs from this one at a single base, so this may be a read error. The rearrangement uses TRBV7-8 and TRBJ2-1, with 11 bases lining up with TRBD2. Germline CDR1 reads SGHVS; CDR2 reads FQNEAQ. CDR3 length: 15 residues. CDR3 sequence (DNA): TGTGGCAGCAGCCGAACTAGCGGGGGACCCAATGAGCAGTTCTTC. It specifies CGSSRTSGGPNEQFF.

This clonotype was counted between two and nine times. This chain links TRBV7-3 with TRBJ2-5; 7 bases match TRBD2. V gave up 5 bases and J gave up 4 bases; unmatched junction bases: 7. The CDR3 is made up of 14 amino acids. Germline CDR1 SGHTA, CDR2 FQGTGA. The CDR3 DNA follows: TGTGCCAGCAGCGCCACGGGGAGGGGAGAGACCCAGTACTTC. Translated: CASSATGRGETQYF.

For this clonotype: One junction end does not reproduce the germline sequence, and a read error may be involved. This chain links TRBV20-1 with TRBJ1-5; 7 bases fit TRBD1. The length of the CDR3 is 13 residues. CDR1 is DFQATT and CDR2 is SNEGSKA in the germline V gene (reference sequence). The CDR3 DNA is TGCAGTGCCAGGACAGGTAGCCATCAGCCCCAGCATTTT. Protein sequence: CSARTGSHQPQHF.

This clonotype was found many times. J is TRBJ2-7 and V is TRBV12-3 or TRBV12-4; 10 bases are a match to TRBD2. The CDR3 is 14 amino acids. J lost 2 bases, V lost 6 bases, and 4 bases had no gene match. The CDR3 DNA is TGTGCCAGCAGCCAACTAGCGGGGCCCTACGAGCAGTACTTC. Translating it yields CASSQLAGPYEQYF.

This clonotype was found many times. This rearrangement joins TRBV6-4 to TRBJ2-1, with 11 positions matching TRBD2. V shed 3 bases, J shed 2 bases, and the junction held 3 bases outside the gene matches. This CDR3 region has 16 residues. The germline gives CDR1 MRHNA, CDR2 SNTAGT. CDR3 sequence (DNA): TGTGCCAGCAGTGAAGTTAGCGGGGGGGCCTACAATGAGCAGTTCTTC. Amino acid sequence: CASSEVSGGAYNEQFF.

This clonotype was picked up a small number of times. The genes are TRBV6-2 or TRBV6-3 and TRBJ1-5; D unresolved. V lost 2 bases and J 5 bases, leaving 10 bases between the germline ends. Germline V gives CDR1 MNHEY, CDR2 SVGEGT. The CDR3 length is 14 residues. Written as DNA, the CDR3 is TGTGCCAGCAGTTACAGGGCAGGCCATCAGCCCCAGCATTTT. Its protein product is CASSYRAGHQPQHF.

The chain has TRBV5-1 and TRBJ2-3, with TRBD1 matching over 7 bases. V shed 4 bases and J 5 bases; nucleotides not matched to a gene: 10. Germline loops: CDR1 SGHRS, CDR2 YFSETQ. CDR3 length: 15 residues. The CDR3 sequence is CASSLVQGLRDTQYF. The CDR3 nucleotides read TGCGCCAGCAGCCTTGTACAGGGGTTGAGAGATACGCAGTATTTT.